Listed below are T cell receptor beta chains from one sample, sequenced in a study of cytomegalovirus exposure and HLA in healthy donors. The table came from immunoSEQ multiplex PCR; TCRdb's copy has only in-frame clones and leaves some out. The sample holds around 160,000 clones, 70% to 80% seen once. The sample taken for sequencing was PBMCs. These receptors originate from a man in his late teens or twenties in good health and CMV-seropositive. Both conserved end residues are trimmed from each CDR3.

TRBJ2-1	TRBV7-9	ASSLVSNNEQF
TRBJ2-2	TRBV2	ASSEEGVANTGELF
TRBJ1-4	TRBV5-8	ASSPGQALNEKLF
TRBJ2-1	TRBV20-1	SARGEGEQF
TRBJ2-5	TRBV27	ASTLLSRSGETQY
TRBJ2-1	TRBV19	ASSIMGPGLAGVGANEQF
TRBJ1-2	TRBV4-3	ASSQETGYGYT
TRBJ2-1	TRBV6-5	ASSYSGTSGFNEQF
TRBJ1-1	TRBV6-1	ASSAQGRDGTEAF
TRBJ2-3	TRBV11-2	ASRPGQGKGTDTQY
TRBJ1-3	TRBV5-1	ASSPVGGSPVSGNTIY
TRBJ2-3	TRBV5-6	ASSPSGGSTDTQY
TRBJ2-5	TRBV27	ASSLFGAGVETQY
TRBJ2-7	TRBV7-9	ASSPGETRGSYEQY
TRBJ2-7	TRBV7-9	ASSPRQRTYEQY
TRBJ2-1	TRBV27	ASSPLKGRGSNEQF
TRBJ2-5	TRBV18	ASSPGQHQETQY
TRBJ2-7	TRBV20-1	SAKSGHEQY
TRBJ2-7	TRBV7-2	ASSLGIRGRVGSEQY
TRBJ2-7	TRBV19	ASSIIEGEQY
TRBJ1-1	TRBV4-1	ASSQVGDRQAF
TRBJ2-7	TRBV30	AWSARREGPYEQY
TRBJ2-5	TRBV5-1	ASSFDGGVAETQY
TRBJ2-1	TRBV6-5	ASRQAGVGNEQF
TRBJ2-6	TRBV12-5	ASGSPSPTRGANVLT
TRBJ1-1	TRBV19	ASSMAYTEAF
TRBJ1-2	TRBV25-1	ASSENRGDYGYT
TRBJ2-7	TRBV10-3	AISRGQRSYEQY
TRBJ2-7	TRBV7-2	ASSLGAGRYEQY
TRBJ1-3	TRBV5-1	ASSRDGSSGNTIY
TRBJ2-2	TRBV11-2	ASSLGTAGTGELF
TRBJ2-2	TRBV7-6	ASRYRADTGELF
TRBJ2-5	TRBV7-6	ASSYHQGAGSQETQY
TRBJ1-1	TRBV9	ASSPLTGDEAF
TRBJ2-1	TRBV5-1	ASSFTGVGEQF
TRBJ2-2	TRBV27	ASSSRIAGGRGRTGELF
TRBJ1-2	TRBV7-9	ASSLGSQNYGYT